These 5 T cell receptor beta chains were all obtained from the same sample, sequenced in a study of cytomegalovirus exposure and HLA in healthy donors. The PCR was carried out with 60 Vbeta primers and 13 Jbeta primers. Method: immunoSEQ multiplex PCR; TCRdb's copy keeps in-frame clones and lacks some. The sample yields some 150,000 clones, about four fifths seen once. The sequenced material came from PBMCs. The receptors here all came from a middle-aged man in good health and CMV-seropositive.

CDR3 in DNA: TGTGCCAGCAGAAAGAACAGGGGGCGGGGTGAAAAACTGTTTTTT. This codes for CASRKNRGRGEKLFF. V is TRBV7-8 and J is TRBJ1-4, with TRBD1 matching 9 bases. The germline gives CDR1 SGHVS, CDR2 FQNEAQ. The CDR3 has 15 residues. The ends lost 6 bases at V and 7 bases at J; junction bases unmatched: 9.

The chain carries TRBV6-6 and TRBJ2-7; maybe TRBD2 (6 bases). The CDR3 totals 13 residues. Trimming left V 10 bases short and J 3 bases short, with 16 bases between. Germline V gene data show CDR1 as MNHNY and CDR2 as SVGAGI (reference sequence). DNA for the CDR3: TGTGCCACAGGAGGGCATTCTTTCTACGAGCAGTACTTC. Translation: CATGGHSFYEQYF.

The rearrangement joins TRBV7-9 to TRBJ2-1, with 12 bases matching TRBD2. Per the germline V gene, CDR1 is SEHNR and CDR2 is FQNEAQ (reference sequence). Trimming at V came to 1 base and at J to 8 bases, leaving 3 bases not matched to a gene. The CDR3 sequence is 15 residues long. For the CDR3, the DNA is TGTGCCAGCAGCTTAGGACTAGCGGGAGATGATGAGCAGTTCTTC. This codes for CASSLGLAGDDEQFF.

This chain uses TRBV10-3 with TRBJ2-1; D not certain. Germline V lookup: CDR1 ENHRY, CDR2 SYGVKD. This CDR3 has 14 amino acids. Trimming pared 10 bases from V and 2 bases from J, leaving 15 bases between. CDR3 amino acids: CATTLVLTYNEQFF. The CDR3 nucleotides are TGTGCCACTACCTTGGTCTTGACCTACAATGAGCAGTTCTTC.

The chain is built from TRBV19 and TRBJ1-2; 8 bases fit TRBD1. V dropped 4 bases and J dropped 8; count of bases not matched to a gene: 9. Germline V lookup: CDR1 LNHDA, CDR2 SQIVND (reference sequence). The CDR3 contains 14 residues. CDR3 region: CASSTRGPAQGYTF. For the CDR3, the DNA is TGTGCCAGTAGTACCAGGGGGCCCGCGCAGGGCTACACCTTC.